Listed below are T cell receptor beta chains from one sample, sequenced in a study of cytomegalovirus exposure and HLA in healthy donors. Assay: immunoSEQ multiplex PCR; the TCRdb copy retains only in-frame clones and omits some. The sample's table shows around 75,000 clones. Sequences were obtained from PBMCs. The receptor source for this set is a middle-aged man in good health and CMV-seronegative. CDR3s include the opening cysteine and the closing phenylalanine or tryptophan. The D gene is left open where the match is weak.

j_call d_call v_call cdr3_length cdr3_aa cdr3_nt
TRBJ2-7 TRBD1 TRBV28 15 CASSSSGTGYYEQYF TGTGCCAGCAGCTCATCCGGGACAGGGTACTACGAGCAGTACTTC
TRBJ2-3 NA TRBV5-1 13 CASSLQGLDTQYF TGCGCCAGCAGCTTGCAGGGTCTAGATACGCAGTATTTT
TRBJ2-1 TRBD1 TRBV7-8 13 CASSWTGGHEQFF TGTGCCAGCAGCTGGACAGGGGGGCATGAGCAGTTCTTC
TRBJ2-5 NA TRBV2 12 CASSEHRETQYF TGTGCCAGCAGTGAACACAGAGAGACCCAGTACTTC
TRBJ2-6 NA TRBV7-9 15 CASSFSSSGANVLTF TGTGCCAGCAGTTTTAGCAGCTCTGGGGCCAACGTCCTGACTTTC
TRBJ1-5 TRBD1 TRBV29-1 13 CSVGTGVEQPQHF TGCAGCGTGGGAACAGGGGTCGAGCAGCCCCAGCATTTT
TRBJ2-2 TRBD2 TRBV29-1 15 CSVGGGGAGTGELFF TGCAGCGTTGGAGGCGGGGGGGCGGGCACCGGGGAGCTGTTTTTT
TRBJ1-5 NA TRBV10-2 15 CASIRDNIGNQPQHF TGCGCCAGCATTAGGGACAATATAGGCAATCAGCCCCAGCATTTT
TRBJ2-2 NA TRBV6-1 15 CASSEAFVSSGELFF TGTGCCAGCAGTGAAGCGTTCGTCTCCTCCGGGGAGCTGTTTTTT
TRBJ1-2 NA TRBV19 14 CASSIGQSNYGYTF TGTGCCAGTAGTATCGGACAGTCTAACTATGGCTACACCTTC
TRBJ2-7 TRBD2 TRBV19 17 CASSTFSGRDSTYEQYF TGTGCCAGTAGTACCTTTAGCGGGAGGGATTCTACCTACGAGCAGTACTTC
TRBJ2-5 NA TRBV7-2 14 CASSLQRSQETQYF TGTGCCAGCAGCCTACAGCGGAGCCAAGAGACCCAGTACTTC
TRBJ1-5 NA TRBV10-3 14 CAIAGVGSNQPQHF TGTGCCATCGCGGGGGTCGGCAGCAATCAGCCCCAGCATTTT